This T cell receptor beta chain was documented in a study of Graves' ophthalmopathy and Graves' hyperthyroidism. This clonotype was seen many times. The germline V gene has CDR1 SGHTA and CDR2 FQGNSA. CDR3 length: 13 residues. V lost 8 bases to trimming and J lost 1 base; unmatched junction nucleotides: 1. The hyperthyroidism patients, aged 18 to 65, had been newly diagnosed, with under 2 months' duration. Someone took the PBMCs out of 10 ml of fresh peripheral blood. RNA transcripts were the template, and TCR beta CDR3 regions were amplified from them. The workflow started with a first-round RT-PCR run with HTBI primers and then moved on to a second-round multiplex PCR. MiXCR, applied by TCRdb to the multiplex PCR reads, yields one record per CDR3 protein. The sample has about 620,000 distinct CDR3 sequences, roughly 20% seen once.

The chain recombines TRBV7-2 with TRBJ1-5; 8 positions agree with TRBD1. The TCR originated in a woman under 30 with stable Graves' hyperthyroidism. Some clones in this sample may be carry-over from other donors' samples. Sequences were obtained from peripheral blood. The CDR3 spells CASGQGSNQPQHF. In nucleotides, the CDR3 is TGTGCCAGCGGACAGGGAAGCAATCAGCCCCAGCATTTT.